This T cell receptor (beta chain) was captured in a study of blood T cell repertoires in COVID-19. The assay was immunoSEQ multiplex PCR, and TCRdb's table has in-frame clones only and misses some. Among about 140,000 clones listed, more than 75% were seen once. The CDR3 consists of 16 residues. CDR1 is MGHDK and CDR2 is SYGVNS in the germline V gene. The ends lost 5 bases at V and 2 bases at J; junction bases unmatched: 9. This chain joins TRBV25-1 and TRBJ2-1; 7 bases align to TRBD1. Sequencing used peripheral blood. The receptor's source is a human donor in a cohort sampled during active COVID-19. This CDR3 reads CASSPPEGAAYNEQFF. DNA of the CDR3: TGTGCCAGCAGTCCTCCAGAGGGGGCGGCCTACAATGAGCAGTTCTTC.